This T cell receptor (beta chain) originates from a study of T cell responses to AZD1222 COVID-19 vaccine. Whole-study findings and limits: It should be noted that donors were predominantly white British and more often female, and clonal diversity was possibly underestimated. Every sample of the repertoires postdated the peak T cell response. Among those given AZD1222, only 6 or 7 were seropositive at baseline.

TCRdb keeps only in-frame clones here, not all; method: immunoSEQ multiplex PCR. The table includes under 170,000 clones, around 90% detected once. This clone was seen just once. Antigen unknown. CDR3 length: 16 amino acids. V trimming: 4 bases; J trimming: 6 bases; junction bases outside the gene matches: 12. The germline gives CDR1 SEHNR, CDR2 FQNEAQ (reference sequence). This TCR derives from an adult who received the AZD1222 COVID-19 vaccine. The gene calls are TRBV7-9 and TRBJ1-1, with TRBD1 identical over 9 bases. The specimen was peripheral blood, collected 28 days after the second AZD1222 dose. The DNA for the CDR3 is TGTGCCAGCAGCTCGAAGGGACAGGGAATCAAGGCTGAAGCTTTCTTT. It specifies CASSSKGQGIKAEAFF. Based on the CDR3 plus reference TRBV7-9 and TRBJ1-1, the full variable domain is DTGVSQNPRHKITKRGQNVTFRCDPISEHNRLYWYRQTLGQGPEFLTYFQNEAQLEKSRLLSDRFSAERPKGSFSTLEIQRTEQGDSAMYLCASSSKGQGIKAEAFFGQGTRLTVV.